Listed below are T cell receptor beta chains from one sample, sequenced in a study of Graves' ophthalmopathy and Graves' hyperthyroidism. TCRdb recomputed calls from the multiplex PCR reads with MiXCR, one row per CDR3 protein. The repertoire holds some 350,000 distinct CDR3 sequences, with about a sixth as singletons. Sequencing used peripheral blood. These receptors were collected from an adult woman with stable Graves' hyperthyroidism. CDR3s include the opening cysteine and the closing phenylalanine or tryptophan. A D gene is named only where the DNA matches it firmly. Only part of the rows carry a size: once, few, many, or a class if the clone is expanded.

>TRBJ2-5|-|TRBV6-2/TRBV6-3|TRBD2
CASIQGRLAVYQETQYF
TGTGCCAGCATTCAGGGTCGACTAGCGGTGTACCAAGAGACCCAGTACTTC
>TRBJ2-7|many|TRBV19|TRBD1
CASNIGTGGFNEQYF
TGTGCCAGTAACATAGGGACAGGGGGTTTCAACGAGCAGTACTTC
>TRBJ1-2|many|TRBV28|-
CASSPDRINYGYTF
TGTGCCAGCAGCCCCGACAGGATTAACTATGGCTACACCTTC
>TRBJ1-2|many|TRBV20-1|-
CSARGHREGYTF
TGCAGTGCTAGAGGTCACAGGGAGGGCTACACCTTC
>TRBJ1-1|many|TRBV19|-
CASSMGIQALNTEAFF
TGTGCCAGTAGTATGGGGATACAGGCACTGAACACTGAAGCTTTCTTT
>TRBJ2-7|many|TRBV28|-
CASSYPDIQQYF
TGTGCCAGCAGTTACCCCGACATTCAGCAGTACTTC
>TRBJ2-7|many|TRBV20-1|-
CSARDPKQGLGSYEQYF
TGCAGTGCTAGAGACCCTAAACAGGGTTTGGGCTCCTACGAGCAGTACTTC
>TRBJ1-6|many|TRBV6-2/TRBV6-3|TRBD1
CASSGQGESPLHF
TGTGCCAGCAGCGGACAGGGCGAGTCACCCCTCCACTTT
>TRBJ1-3|many|TRBV5-1|-
CASSPRDFSGNTIYF
TGCGCCAGCAGCCCCCGGGACTTCTCTGGAAACACCATATATTTT
>TRBJ2-5|many|TRBV7-9|-
CASSSPPKSGLIGQETQYF
TGTGCCAGCAGCTCCCCCCCCAAGAGTGGGCTTATAGGTCAAGAGACCCAGTACTTC
>TRBJ2-7|many|TRBV20-1|-
CSAFGGSGISYEQYF
TGCAGTGCCTTCGGGGGTAGCGGAATCTCCTACGAGCAGTACTTC
>TRBJ2-7|many|TRBV9|TRBD2
CASSVGGTSGDEQYF
TGTGCCAGCAGCGTAGGGGGGACTAGCGGGGACGAGCAGTACTTC
>TRBJ2-7|many|TRBV27|-
CASSPTVLGPSSYEQYF
TGTGCCAGCAGTCCAACCGTGTTGGGGCCTAGCTCCTACGAGCAGTACTTC
>TRBJ2-2|few|TRBV11-2|TRBD2
CASSSYGTSGSRTGELFF
TGTGCCAGCAGCTCATACGGGACTAGCGGGAGTCGGACCGGGGAGCTGTTTTTT
>TRBJ1-1|-|TRBV4-1|TRBD1
CASSQPPGTGPMNTEAFF
TGCGCCAGCAGCCAACCCCCTGGGACAGGGCCCATGAACACTGAAGCTTTCTTT
>TRBJ1-3|many|TRBV27|-
CASSLKDKGSGNTIYF
TGTGCCAGCAGTTTGAAGGACAAGGGGTCGGGAAACACCATATATTTT
>TRBJ2-7|many|TRBV20-1|-
CSARVVAAALPPYEQYF
TGCAGTGCTAGAGTTGTCGCGGCAGCCCTTCCCCCCTACGAGCAGTACTTC
>TRBJ2-5|-|TRBV18|TRBD2
CASSPMATSGMETQYF
TGTGCCAGCTCACCAATGGCGACTAGCGGGATGGAGACCCAGTACTTC
>TRBJ2-5|many|TRBV25-1|-
CASSDLTLGETQYF
TGTGCCAGCAGCGACTTAACCCTGGGGGAGACCCAGTACTTC
>TRBJ2-7|few|TRBV9|TRBD1
CASSVAQGANEQYF
TGTGCCAGCAGCGTAGCGCAGGGGGCCAACGAGCAGTACTTC
>TRBJ1-3|few|TRBV20-1|-
CSALDARGNSGNTIYF
TGCAGTGCGCTAGATGCCCGGGGGAACTCTGGAAACACCATATATTTT
>TRBJ1-5|many|TRBV27|-
CASSLTRWDQPQHF
TGTGCCAGCAGCCTGACCCGTTGGGATCAGCCCCAGCATTTT
>TRBJ2-2|-|TRBV5-1|TRBD2
CASSPGWGLEETGELFF
TGCGCCAGCAGCCCCGGATGGGGACTAGAGGAGACCGGGGAGCTGTTTTTT
>TRBJ1-2|many|TRBV4-1|-
CASSQDLFLGRKIYTF
TGCGCCAGCAGCCAAGATCTCTTCTTGGGCCGCAAGATCTACACCTTC
>TRBJ2-5|many|TRBV20-1|-
CSARTGTIQETQYF
TGCAGTGCTAGAACCGGGACAATACAAGAGACCCAGTACTTC
>TRBJ1-1|many|TRBV12-3/TRBV12-4|-
CASSLADRNTEAFF
TGTGCCAGCAGTTTAGCGGACAGGAACACTGAAGCTTTCTTT
>TRBJ2-7|many|TRBV7-9|-
CASSTAGGGYEQYF
TGTGCCAGCAGCACCGCCGGGGGTGGGTACGAGCAGTACTTC
>TRBJ2-2|-|TRBV3-1|TRBD2
CASFATSGATGELFF
TGTGCCAGCTTCGCGACTAGCGGTGCCACCGGGGAGCTGTTTTTT
>TRBJ1-1|many|TRBV7-2|-
CASTKGQLNTEAFF
TGTGCCAGCACCAAAGGACAGCTGAACACTGAAGCTTTCTTT
>TRBJ1-1|many|TRBV10-3|-
CAIRAYGASNTEAFF
TGTGCCATCAGGGCTTACGGTGCCTCGAACACTGAAGCTTTCTTT
>TRBJ2-7|-|TRBV5-1|TRBD2
CASSLVSGGYEQYF
TGCGCCAGCAGCTTGGTTAGCGGGGGATACGAGCAGTACTTC
>TRBJ2-5|many|TRBV12-3/TRBV12-4|-
CASSFSHIQGQETQYF
TGTGCCAGCTCCTTTTCCCATATACAGGGACAAGAGACCCAGTACTTC
>TRBJ2-7|-|TRBV20-1|TRBD1
CSARGTGHTYEQYF
TGCAGTGCTAGGGGGACAGGGCACACCTACGAGCAGTACTTC
>TRBJ1-6|many|TRBV4-1|TRBD1
CASSHRQGNSPLHF
TGCGCCAGCAGCCACCGACAGGGGAATTCACCCCTCCACTTT
>TRBJ1-1|many|TRBV19|-
CASSFTMTTANTEAFF
TGTGCCAGTAGTTTCACGATGACGACCGCGAACACTGAAGCTTTCTTT
>TRBJ1-5|many|TRBV6-7|TRBD1
CASSDQGDRGWGYSNQPQHF
TGTGCCAGCAGTGACCAAGGCGACAGGGGATGGGGGTATAGCAATCAGCCCCAGCATTTT
>TRBJ2-7|many|TRBV27|-
CASSFSGRIYEQYF
TGTGCCAGCAGTTTTTCAGGGCGGATCTACGAGCAGTACTTC
>TRBJ1-5|few|TRBV4-1|-
CASSRSPLESNQPQHF
TGCGCCAGTTCCCGGTCGCCTCTGGAGAGCAATCAGCCCCAGCATTTT
>TRBJ1-5|many|TRBV15|TRBD1
CATRRDRGSQPQHF
TGTGCCACCAGGCGAGACAGGGGGAGTCAGCCCCAGCATTTT
>TRBJ1-6|many|TRBV6-1|-
CASTVTGNSPLHF
TGTGCCAGCACCGTTACAGGGAATTCACCCCTCCACTTT
>TRBJ2-5|many|TRBV5-1|TRBD2
CASYLPSGRGETQYF
TGCGCCAGCTACCTACCTAGCGGGAGGGGAGAGACCCAGTACTTC
>TRBJ1-1|many|TRBV7-9|-
CASSLARSSTEAFF
TGTGCCAGCAGCTTAGCTCGGAGTAGCACTGAAGCTTTCTTT
>TRBJ1-1|-|TRBV30|TRBD1
CAWSGDSPAAFF
TGTGCCTGGAGTGGGGACAGCCCTGCGGCTTTCTTT
>TRBJ1-1|few|TRBV18|TRBD1
CASSPGQGTIEAFF
TGTGCCAGCTCACCGGGACAGGGGACTATTGAAGCTTTCTTT
>TRBJ2-7|-|TRBV12-3/TRBV12-4|-
CASSLEFAGYEQYF
TGTGCCAGCAGTTTAGAGTTTGCGGGGTACGAGCAGTACTTC
>TRBJ1-2|-|TRBV24-1|-
CATSDLRHGYTF
TGTGCCACCAGTGACCTAAGACATGGCTACACCTTC
>TRBJ1-2|many|TRBV6-5|-
CASSPLRGTYGYTF
TGTGCCAGCAGTCCACTTAGGGGGACCTATGGCTACACCTTC
>TRBJ1-3|many|TRBV20-1|TRBD1
CSASDREAGNTIYF
TGCAGTGCTAGTGACAGGGAGGCTGGAAACACCATATATTTT
>TRBJ1-1|many|TRBV5-1|-
CASSLWGPALNTEAFF
TGCGCCAGCAGCTTGTGGGGCCCTGCTTTGAACACTGAAGCTTTCTTT
>TRBJ2-7|many|TRBV5-5|-
CASSLNQAVDYEQYF
TGTGCCAGCAGCTTGAATCAGGCAGTGGACTACGAGCAGTACTTC
>TRBJ1-1|few|TRBV29-1|-
CSVVLGRTEAFF
TGCAGCGTTGTCCTAGGGCGGACTGAAGCTTTCTTT
>TRBJ2-2|many|TRBV19|-
CASSMPGELFF
TGTGCCAGTAGTATGCCCGGGGAGCTGTTTTTT
>TRBJ2-7|many|TRBV10-3|TRBD2
CAISESGRGLAGTYEQYF
TGTGCCATCAGTGAGTCTGGTCGTGGTCTAGCGGGAACCTACGAGCAGTACTTC
>TRBJ1-1|many|TRBV20-1|-
CSARVGSPLYTEAFF
TGCAGTGCTAGAGTCGGCTCCCCGTTGTACACTGAAGCTTTCTTT
>TRBJ2-2|-|TRBV11-2|TRBD2
CASSGLGTSGNTGELFF
TGTGCCAGCAGCGGATTGGGTACTAGCGGAAACACCGGGGAGCTGTTTTTT
>TRBJ2-5|many|TRBV20-1|TRBD1
CSARDQGTGPGETQYF
TGCAGTGCTAGAGATCAGGGGACAGGGCCTGGGGAGACCCAGTACTTC
>TRBJ2-7|many|TRBV20-1|TRBD2
CSARRSSGRGNEQYF
TGCAGTGCTCGCCGTTCGAGCGGGAGAGGCAACGAGCAGTACTTC
>TRBJ2-2|many|TRBV7-9|-
CASSLGGGAGELFF
TGTGCCAGCAGCTTAGGAGGAGGCGCCGGGGAGCTGTTTTTT
>TRBJ1-1|many|TRBV5-1|-
CASTPLGFAQTRDPAVAFF
TGCGCCAGCACCCCGCTCGGGTTCGCTCAAACCAGGGACCCTGCAGTGGCTTTCTTT